The 27 T cell receptor beta chains below all came from one sample that was sequenced in a study of technical replicates of blood from several donors. Generated by immunoSEQ multiplex PCR, the TCRdb table keeps only in-frame clones and is missing some. The data show 40,000 to 60,000 clones, about 94% seen once. The sample taken for sequencing was PBMCs. These TCRs come from a human donor in good health. Some clones in this sample may be carry-over from other donors' samples.

This sequence joins TRBV4-1 and TRBJ2-1; perhaps TRBD2 as D (6 bases). CDR1 MGHRA and CDR2 YSYEKL come from the germline V gene. V gave up 4 bases and J gave up 15 bases, with 22 bases separating them. The CDR3 is made up of 14 amino acids. The CDR3 DNA reads TGCGCCAGCAGCCTTGAAGGGACTTCCCTGCCCCGGTTCTTC. This gives the protein CASSLEGTSLPRFF.

The table lists this clone with a count of one. The chain links TRBV19 to TRBJ1-2, with 9 nucleotides matching TRBD1. The CDR3 totals 13 residues. Germline-derived CDR1 and CDR2 are LNHDA and SQIVND (reference sequence). J was trimmed by 10 bases and V by 7 bases; bases with no gene match: 10. CDR3 residues: CASISGQGTIYTF. The CDR3 coding sequence is TGTGCCAGTATTTCGGGACAGGGAACCATCTACACCTTC.

This chain connects TRBV7-8 to TRBJ2-1; a possible D gene is TRBD2 (5 bases). From germline, CDR1 is SGHVS and CDR2 FQNEAQ. The CDR3 sequence is 16 residues long. The ends were cut back, 0 bases at V and 3 bases at J, with 12 bases in the middle. The DNA for the CDR3 is TGTGCCAGCAGCTTAGCGAATATAGCGAACTACAATGAGCAGTTCTTC. Protein sequence: CASSLANIANYNEQFF.

The CDR3 DNA is TGTGCCAGCCCCGAAGCGGGGGCGGGGACCCCCCCCTACGAGCAGTACTTC. Amino acids: CASPEAGAGTPPYEQYF. The gene calls are TRBV21-1 and TRBJ2-7; TRBD2 reflects the table's D call only, with no check against the DNA. TRBV21-1 constitutes a pseudogene. The CDR3 is 17 amino acids.

On this clone itself: At one of its ends the junction is not consistent with the germline gene, which may arise from a read error. This rearrangement joins TRBV11-1 to TRBJ2-7; D possibly matches TRBD1 or TRBD2 (6 bases each). The germline V gene encodes CDR1 SGHAT and CDR2 FQDESV (reference sequence). There are 15 residues in the CDR3. The chain's CDR3 is CASSIAVDSRDEQYF. In DNA form, the CDR3 reads TGTGCCAGCAGCATAGCGGTGGACAGCAGGGACGAGCAGTACTTC.

This chain connects TRBV4-1 to TRBJ1-2; D uncertain. Per the germline V gene, CDR1 is MGHRA and CDR2 is YSYEKL. This CDR3 spans 11 amino acids. V lost 5 bases and J lost 8, with 9 bases in between. The CDR3 DNA is TGCGCCAGCAGCACTATCGGGGGCTACACCTTC. It encodes CASSTIGGYTF.

DNA of the CDR3: TGCGCCAGCAGCTTGGCTGGCCCCTCCACCGGGGAGCTGTTTTTT. Amino acid sequence: CASSLAGPSTGELFF. The chain is built from TRBV5-1 and TRBJ2-2; no reliable D call. V shed 0 bases and J shed 4 bases, with 10 bases lying between them. The CDR3 contains 15 residues. CDR1 and CDR2 from the germline V gene are SGHRS and YFSETQ.

V is TRBV23-1 and J is TRBJ2-5; 10 bases are a match to TRBD1. TRBV23-1 is sorted into the ORF group, with uncertain function. The junction had 8 bases not matched to a gene; V was cut back by 8 bases and J by 5 bases. The CDR3 consists of 14 residues. The chain's CDR3 is CASYRTGGYETQYF. The DNA of the CDR3 is TGCGCCAGCTATCGGACAGGGGGATATGAGACCCAGTACTTC.

The chain has TRBV29-1 and TRBJ2-7, with 8 bases lining up with TRBD2. J lost 2 bases, V lost 6 bases, and 9 bases had no gene match. This CDR3 comprises 14 residues. Germline CDR1 SQVTM, CDR2 ANQGSEA. The DNA for the CDR3 is TGCAGCGTCAATCTAGCGGGCTCCACCTACGAGCAGTACTTC. Protein sequence: CSVNLAGSTYEQYF.

This chain joins TRBV4-1 and TRBJ2-3; 9 bases fit TRBD2. The CDR3 loop spans 17 amino acids. J gave up 1 base and V 0 bases, and 5 bases lay outside the gene matches. CDR1 is MGHRA and CDR2 is YSYEKL in the germline V gene. The CDR3 reads CASSQDRTSERTDTQYF. The CDR3 nucleotides read TGCGCCAGCAGCCAAGATCGGACTAGCGAACGCACAGATACGCAGTATTTT.

The chain couples TRBV27 to TRBJ1-1; 9 bases align to TRBD1. The CDR3 runs 17 residues. Trimming took 5 bases from V and 0 from J; bases not matched to a gene: 10. Germline CDR1 MNHEY, CDR2 SMNVEV (reference sequence). The chain's CDR3 is CASSPYGTGTMNTEAFF. Written as DNA, the CDR3 is TGTGCCAGCAGTCCCTACGGGACAGGGACAATGAACACTGAAGCTTTCTTT.

The genes are TRBV9 and TRBJ1-2; no firm D call. Trimming took 2 bases from V and 0 from J, leaving 8 bases between them. The length of the CDR3 is 14 residues. Germline CDR1 reads SGDLS; CDR2 reads YYNGEE. DNA of the CDR3: TGTGCCAGCAGCGTGAGCGGGACTAACTATGGCTACACCTTC. Its translation is CASSVSGTNYGYTF.

The chain links TRBV4-1 to TRBJ2-3; 9 bases agree with TRBD2. The J segment lost 1 base and the V segment lost 5 bases, leaving 4 bases of the junction unmatched. There are 15 residues in the CDR3. Germline V CDR1 and CDR2: MGHRA, YSYEKL. CDR3 amino acids: CASSGGGRGTDTQYF. CDR3 in DNA: TGCGCCAGCAGCGGGGGCGGGAGGGGCACAGATACGCAGTATTTT.

For the CDR3, the DNA is TGTGCCAGCACCCCTAGCGGGAGATACGAGCAGTACTTC. Encoded protein: CASTPSGRYEQYF. This rearrangement joins TRBV27 to TRBJ2-7; the match to TRBD2 covers 10 bases. The germline CDR1 and CDR2 sequences are MNHEY and SMNVEV (reference sequence). V trimming: 7 bases; J trimming: 4 bases; junction bases outside the gene matches: 4. The CDR3 has 13 residues.

The rearrangement links TRBV7-6 to TRBJ2-5; 9 bases are shared with TRBD1. CDR1 and CDR2 from the germline V gene are SGHVS and FNYEAQ. The CDR3 contains 16 residues. The J segment lost 3 bases and the V segment lost 2 bases, leaving 7 bases of the junction unmatched. The CDR3 coding sequence is TGTGCCAGCAGCTTACCCCGAACAGGGGGCGAAGAGACCCAGTACTTC. It yields the protein CASSLPRTGGEETQYF.

The J gene is TRBJ2-7, the V gene TRBV10-3, with 7 bases lining up with TRBD2. This CDR3 has 13 residues. With V trimmed by 3 bases and J by 3 bases, 2 bases remained unmatched. Germline V gene lookup returns CDR1 ENHRY and CDR2 SYGVKD. The CDR3 region is CAISDTSDYEQYF. The DNA of the CDR3 is TGTGCCATCAGTGATACTAGCGACTACGAGCAGTACTTC.

The V and J genes are TRBV7-2 and TRBJ2-7, with D possibly TRBD2 on 6 matching bases. The CDR3 runs to 15 residues. Trimming shortened V by 3 bases and J by 9 bases, and 21 bases separated the two germline ends. The V gene's germline CDR1 is SGHTA and CDR2 FQGNSA. The CDR3 nucleotides are TGTGCCAGCAGCTTCAGACTAGAAAGCCCGTTAGCGCAGTACTTC. Residues: CASSFRLESPLAQYF. The full variable domain, its missing parts supplied by reference TRBV7-2 and TRBJ2-7, is GAGVSQSPSNKVTEKGKDVELRCDPISGHTALYWYRQSLGQGLEFLIYFQGNSAPDKSGLPSDRFSAERTGGSVSTLTIQRTQQEDSAVYLCASSFRLESPLAQYFGPGTRLTVT.

The chain employs TRBV4-3 and TRBJ2-1; TRBD2 is a possible D gene (6 bases). V was clipped by 4 bases and J by 2 bases, with 21 bases between them. Germline values: CDR1 LGHNA, CDR2 YSLEER. The CDR3 length is 18 residues. The CDR3 sequence is CASSPRRQGGDTYNEQFF. CDR3 bases: TGCGCCAGCAGCCCGCGCAGGCAGGGCGGGGATACCTACAATGAGCAGTTCTTC.

The rearrangement joins TRBV5-1 to TRBJ2-2; 13 nucleotides line up with TRBD2. V was clipped by 0 bases and J by 12 bases; unmatched bases: 8. The CDR3 has 16 amino acids. CDR1 is SGHRS, CDR2 YFSETQ, per germline. For the CDR3, the DNA is TGCGCCAGCAGCTTGGATACTAGCGGGAGGGCCAGTAAGCTGTTTTTT. Amino acid sequence: CASSLDTSGRASKLFF.

This clone was detected only once. The chain couples TRBV4-2 to TRBJ2-7; D possibly corresponds to TRBD2 (6 bases). Trimming cost V 1 base and J 2 bases, with 18 bases left between them. CDR1 is LGHNA and CDR2 is YNFKEQ in the germline V gene. The CDR3 runs 17 residues. CDR3 amino acids: CASSQGAGREIPYEQYF. For the CDR3, the DNA is TGTGCCAGCAGCCAAGGTGCAGGACGGGAGATCCCCTACGAGCAGTACTTC.

The chain is built from TRBV7-2 and TRBJ2-7; D unresolved. The germline V and J ends were trimmed by 3 bases and 4 bases, with 13 bases remaining between them. This CDR3 comprises 14 residues. Germline V CDR1 and CDR2: SGHTA, FQGNSA. The CDR3 DNA follows: TGTGCCAGCAGCTTCTCGAGTCGCGGTTACGAGCAGTACTTC. This encodes CASSFSSRGYEQYF.

The V and J genes are TRBV7-8 and TRBJ2-4; D uncertain. This CDR3 has 17 residues. Trimming took 5 bases from V and 2 from J, leaving 19 bases between them. Germline assignment: CDR1 SGHVS and CDR2 FQNEAQ. CDR3 sequence: CASSPGSALVSKNIQYF. CDR3 sequence (DNA): TGTGCCAGCAGCCCTGGTTCTGCGTTGGTTTCCAAAAACATTCAGTACTTC.

V gene TRBV2 combines with J gene TRBJ1-1; the D is unclear. This CDR3 region has 11 residues. Germline V gene data show CDR1 as SNHLY and CDR2 as FYNNEI. The V and J ends lost 6 bases and 7 bases respectively, with 9 bases between them. The CDR3 reads CASSKTHEAFF. The CDR3 DNA is TGTGCCAGCAGCAAGACACATGAAGCTTTCTTT.

The chain has TRBV5-1 and TRBJ1-2; D gene ambiguous. The CDR3 is 15 amino acids. The V end lost 1 base, the J end lost 8 bases, and 18 bases lay between the germline ends. Germline CDR1 SGHRS, CDR2 YFSETQ. The CDR3 nucleotides read TGCGCCAGCAGCTTGACGGGAGTTCTCTTGGGAGGCTACACCTTC. Translation: CASSLTGVLLGGYTF.

This sequence joins TRBV7-9 and TRBJ1-1; TRBD1 agrees at 10 bases. The germline gives CDR1 SEHNR, CDR2 FQNEAQ (reference sequence). V shed 6 bases, J shed 1 base, and the junction held 2 bases outside the gene matches. CDR3 length: 14 residues. CDR3 region: CASRRDRGNTEAFF. Written as DNA, the CDR3 is TGTGCCAGCAGAAGGGACAGGGGGAACACTGAAGCTTTCTTT.

The chain couples TRBV25-1 to TRBJ2-5; 7 nucleotides agree with TRBD1. After removal of 2 bases from V and 5 bases from J, the junction contained 11 bases not matched to a gene. The germline gives CDR1 MGHDK, CDR2 SYGVNS. The CDR3 sequence is 16 residues long. The CDR3 nucleotides read TGTGCCAGCAGTGAACCAGACAGGCCCAGGGGGGAGACCCAGTACTTC. It specifies CASSEPDRPRGETQYF.

This rearrangement joins TRBV5-1 to TRBJ1-2; TRBD1 agrees at 9 bases. V was pared by 4 bases and J by 3 bases, with 19 bases of the junction left unmatched. This CDR3 region has 19 residues. CDR1 is SGHRS, CDR2 YFSETQ, per germline. The DNA of the CDR3 is TGCGCCAGCAGCCCGGGAGTCTGGACAGGGGAAGAAGGGGACTATGGCTACACCTTC. Protein: CASSPGVWTGEEGDYGYTF. The full variable domain, rest sourced from reference TRBV5-1 and TRBJ1-2, is KAGVTQTPRYLIKTRGQQVTLSCSPISGHRSVSWYQQTPGQGLQFLFEYFSETQRNKGNFPGRFSGRQFSNSRSEMNVSTLELGDSALYLCASSPGVWTGEEGDYGYTFGSGTRLTVV.